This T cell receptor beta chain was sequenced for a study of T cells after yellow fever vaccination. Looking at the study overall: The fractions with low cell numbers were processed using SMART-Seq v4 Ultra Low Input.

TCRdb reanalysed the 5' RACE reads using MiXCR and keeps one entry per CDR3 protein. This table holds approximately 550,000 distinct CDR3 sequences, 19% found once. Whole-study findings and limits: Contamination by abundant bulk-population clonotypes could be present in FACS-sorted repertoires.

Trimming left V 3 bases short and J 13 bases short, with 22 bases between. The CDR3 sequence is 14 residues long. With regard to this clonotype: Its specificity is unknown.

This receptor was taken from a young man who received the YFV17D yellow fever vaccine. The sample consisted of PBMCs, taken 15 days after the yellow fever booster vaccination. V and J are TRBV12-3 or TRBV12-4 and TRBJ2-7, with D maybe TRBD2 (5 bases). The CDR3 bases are TGTGCCAGCAGTTTGGGAGAGGTTGGGATGAGTCCCTACTTC. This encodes CASSLGEVGMSPYF.